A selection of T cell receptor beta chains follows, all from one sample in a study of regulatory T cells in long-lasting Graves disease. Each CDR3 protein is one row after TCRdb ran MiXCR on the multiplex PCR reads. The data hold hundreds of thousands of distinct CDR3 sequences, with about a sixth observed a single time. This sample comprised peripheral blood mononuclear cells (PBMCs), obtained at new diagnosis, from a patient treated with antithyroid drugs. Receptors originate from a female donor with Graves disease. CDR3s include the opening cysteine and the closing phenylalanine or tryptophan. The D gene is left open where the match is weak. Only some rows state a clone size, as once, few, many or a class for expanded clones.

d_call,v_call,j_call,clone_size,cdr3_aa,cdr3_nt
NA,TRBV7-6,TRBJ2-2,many,CASSLVVVSGELFF,TGTGCCAGCAGCTTAGTCGTGGTTTCCGGGGAGCTGTTTTTT
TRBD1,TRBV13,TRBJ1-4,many,CASSSPTGADEKLFF,TGTGCCAGCAGCTCGCCGACAGGGGCTGATGAAAAACTGTTTTTT
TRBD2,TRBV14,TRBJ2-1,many,CASSQESRLAASSYNEQFF,TGTGCCAGCAGCCAAGAGTCCCGACTAGCGGCGAGCTCCTACAATGAGCAGTTCTTC
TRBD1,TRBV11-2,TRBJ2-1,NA,CASSLRKGQGINEQFF,TGTGCCAGCAGCTTAAGGAAGGGACAGGGCATCAATGAGCAGTTCTTC
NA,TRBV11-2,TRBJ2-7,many,CASSPPEKGLPDF,TGTGCCAGCAGCCCCCCGGAGAAGGGACTGCCCGACTTC
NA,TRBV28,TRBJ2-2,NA,CASSFAGKGTGELFF,TGTGCCAGCAGTTTTGCGGGTAAAGGCACCGGGGAGCTGTTTTTT
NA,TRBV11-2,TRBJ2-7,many,CASSPASSYEQYF,TGTGCCAGCAGCCCAGCGAGCTCCTACGAGCAGTACTTC
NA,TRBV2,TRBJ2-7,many,CASSDALGEQYF,TGTGCCAGCAGTGATGCCTTGGGCGAGCAGTACTTC
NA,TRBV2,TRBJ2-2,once,CASRNWGQGELFF,TGTGCCAGCAGGAACTGGGGGCAGGGGGAGCTGTTTTTT
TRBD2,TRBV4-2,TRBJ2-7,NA,CASSQDASGRAYEQYF,TGTGCCAGCAGCCAAGACGCTAGCGGGAGGGCTTACGAGCAGTACTTC
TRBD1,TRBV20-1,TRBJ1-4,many,CSARGTGNEKLFF,TGCAGTGCTAGGGGGACAGGGAATGAAAAACTGTTTTTT
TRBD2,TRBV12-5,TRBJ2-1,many,CASVVRGDEQFF,TGTGCTAGTGTTGTCCGGGGGGATGAGCAGTTCTTC
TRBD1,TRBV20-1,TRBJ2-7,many,CSAIGTGGYEQYF,TGCAGTGCTATCGGGACAGGGGGCTACGAGCAGTACTTC
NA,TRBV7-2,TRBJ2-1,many,CASSLSWFSYNEQFF,TGTGCCAGCAGCTTAAGTTGGTTCTCCTACAATGAGCAGTTCTTC
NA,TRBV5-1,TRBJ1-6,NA,CASSFGGPSYNSPLHF,TGCGCCAGCAGCTTTGGGGGGCCCTCCTATAATTCACCCCTCCACTTT
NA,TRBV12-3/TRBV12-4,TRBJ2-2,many,CASSWQGPGGELFF,TGTGCCAGCAGTTGGCAGGGGCCCGGCGGGGAGCTGTTTTTT
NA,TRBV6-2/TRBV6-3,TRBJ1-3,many,CASNLSGNTIYF,TGTGCCAGCAATCTCTCTGGAAACACCATATATTTT
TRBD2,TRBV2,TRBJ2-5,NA,CASSEADGLAEETQYF,TGTGCCAGCAGTGAAGCGGACGGACTAGCGGAAGAGACCCAGTACTTC
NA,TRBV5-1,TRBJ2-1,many,CASSLVSSSYNEQFF,TGCGCCAGCAGCTTGGTTTCCAGCTCCTACAATGAGCAGTTCTTC
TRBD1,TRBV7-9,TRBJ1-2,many,CASRDLTGGYSYGYTF,TGTGCCAGCAGGGATTTGACAGGGGGCTATAGCTATGGCTACACCTTC
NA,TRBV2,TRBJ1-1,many,CASRGGASTEAFF,TGTGCCAGCAGAGGGGGGGCGAGCACTGAAGCTTTCTTT
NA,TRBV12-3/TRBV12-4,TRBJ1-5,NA,CASSLGLGGQPQHF,TGTGCCAGCAGCCTCGGGTTGGGGGGTCAGCCCCAGCATTTT
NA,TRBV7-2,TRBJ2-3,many,CASSILDTQYF,TGTGCCAGCAGTATTCTAGATACGCAGTATTTT
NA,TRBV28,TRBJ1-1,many,CASSFGGPGLNTEAFF,TGTGCCAGCAGTTTTGGGGGGCCGGGATTGAACACTGAAGCTTTCTTT
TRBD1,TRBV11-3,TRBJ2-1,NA,CASSIEPGQVYNEQFF,TGTGCCAGCAGCATTGAACCGGGACAGGTGTACAATGAGCAGTTCTTC
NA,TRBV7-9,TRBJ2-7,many,CASSSRGPYEQYF,TGTGCCAGCAGCTCCAGGGGACCCTACGAGCAGTACTTC
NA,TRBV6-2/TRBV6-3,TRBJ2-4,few,CASSPDQAGAKNIQYF,TGTGCCAGCTCGCCGGACCAGGCCGGAGCCAAAAACATTCAGTACTTC
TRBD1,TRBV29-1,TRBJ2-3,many,CSVEGQGAGTDTQYF,TGCAGCGTTGAGGGACAGGGGGCTGGCACAGATACGCAGTATTTT
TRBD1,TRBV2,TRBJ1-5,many,CASSGDRGEYRADSFKQPQHF,TGTGCCAGCAGTGGTGACAGGGGCGAATACCGAGCGGATTCTTTCAAACAGCCCCAGCATTTT
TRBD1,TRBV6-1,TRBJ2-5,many,CASSKRTGGTIQETQYF,TGTGCCAGCAGTAAGCGGACAGGGGGAACCATCCAAGAGACCCAGTACTTC
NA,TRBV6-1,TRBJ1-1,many,CASSRGRSTEAFF,TGTGCCAGCAGCCGGGGACGGAGTACTGAAGCTTTCTTT
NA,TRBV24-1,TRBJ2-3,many,CATSSPGGTSTDTQYF,TGTGCCACCAGCTCCCCTGGGGGGACCAGCACAGATACGCAGTATTTT
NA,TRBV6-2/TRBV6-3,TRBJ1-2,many,CASSPRGWGGYTF,TGTGCCAGCAGCCCCAGGGGTTGGGGTGGCTACACCTTC
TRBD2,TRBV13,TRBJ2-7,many,CASSPAGGGDIYEQYF,TGTGCCAGCAGTCCAGCGGGAGGCGGGGATATATACGAGCAGTACTTC
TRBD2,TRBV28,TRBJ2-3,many,CASSSLAAPTDTQYF,TGTGCCAGCAGTTCACTAGCGGCTCCCACAGATACGCAGTATTTT
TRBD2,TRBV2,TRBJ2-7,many,CASSEGSPGGGLYEQYF,TGTGCCAGCAGTGAAGGCTCCCCGGGAGGAGGACTCTACGAGCAGTACTTC
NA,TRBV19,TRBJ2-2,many,CASTGGQGFPGELFF,TGTGCCAGTACCGGGGGGCAGGGTTTCCCCGGGGAGCTGTTTTTT
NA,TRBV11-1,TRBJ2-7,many,CASSLTLEQYF,TGTGCCAGCAGCTTAACCCTCGAGCAGTACTTC
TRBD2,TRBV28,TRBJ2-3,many,CASSQWVAGGYTDTQYF,TGTGCCAGCAGCCAATGGGTAGCGGGAGGGTATACAGATACGCAGTATTTT
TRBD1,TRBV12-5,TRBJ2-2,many,CASGFGDRDTGELFF,TGTGCTAGTGGTTTCGGGGACAGAGACACCGGGGAGCTGTTTTTT
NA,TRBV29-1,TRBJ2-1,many,CSVVRGQGYNEQFF,TGCAGCGTTGTAAGGGGACAAGGATACAATGAGCAGTTCTTC
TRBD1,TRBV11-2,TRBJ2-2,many,CASSFDRERGELFF,TGTGCCAGCAGCTTCGACAGGGAGAGGGGGGAGCTGTTTTTT
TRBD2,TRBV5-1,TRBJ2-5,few,CASSLSGATQETQYF,TGCGCCAGCAGCTTGAGCGGGGCGACCCAAGAGACCCAGTACTTC
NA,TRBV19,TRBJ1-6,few,CASSNREVTSPLHF,TGTGCCAGTAGTAACAGGGAGGTGACTTCACCCCTCCACTTT
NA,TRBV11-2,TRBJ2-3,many,CASSLSGVTTDTQYF,TGTGCCAGCAGCTTATCCGGAGTAACCACAGATACGCAGTATTTT
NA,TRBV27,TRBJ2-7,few,CASGKHEQYF,TGTGCCAGCGGAAAACACGAGCAGTACTTC
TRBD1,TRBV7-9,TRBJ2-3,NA,CASSLGIGSGQGTDTQYF,TGTGCCAGCAGCTTAGGAATTGGTTCGGGACAGGGTACAGATACGCAGTATTTT
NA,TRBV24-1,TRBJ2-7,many,CATSDSPTLSRTEQYF,TGTGCCACCAGTGATAGTCCGACCCTGTCCAGGACCGAGCAGTACTTC
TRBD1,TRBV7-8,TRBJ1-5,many,CASSPSRTGGPHQPQHF,TGTGCCAGCAGCCCTAGTAGGACAGGGGGCCCCCATCAGCCCCAGCATTTT
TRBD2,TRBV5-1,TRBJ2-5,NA,CASASGLPQETQYF,TGCGCCAGCGCTAGCGGGTTGCCCCAAGAGACCCAGTACTTC
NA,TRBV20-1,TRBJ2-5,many,CSARVQAGETQYF,TGCAGTGCTAGAGTTCAAGCGGGAGAGACCCAGTACTTC
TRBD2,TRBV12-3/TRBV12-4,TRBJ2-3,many,CASTRRGGGDTQYF,TGTGCGAGCACCCGGCGGGGGGGCGGAGATACGCAGTATTTT
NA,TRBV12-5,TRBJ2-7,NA,CASALGERTTYEQYF,TGTGCTAGTGCCCTCGGCGAGCGGACTACCTACGAGCAGTACTTC
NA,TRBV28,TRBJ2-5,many,CASSLSRTREETQYF,TGTGCCAGCAGTTTATCACGTACAAGGGAAGAGACCCAGTACTTC